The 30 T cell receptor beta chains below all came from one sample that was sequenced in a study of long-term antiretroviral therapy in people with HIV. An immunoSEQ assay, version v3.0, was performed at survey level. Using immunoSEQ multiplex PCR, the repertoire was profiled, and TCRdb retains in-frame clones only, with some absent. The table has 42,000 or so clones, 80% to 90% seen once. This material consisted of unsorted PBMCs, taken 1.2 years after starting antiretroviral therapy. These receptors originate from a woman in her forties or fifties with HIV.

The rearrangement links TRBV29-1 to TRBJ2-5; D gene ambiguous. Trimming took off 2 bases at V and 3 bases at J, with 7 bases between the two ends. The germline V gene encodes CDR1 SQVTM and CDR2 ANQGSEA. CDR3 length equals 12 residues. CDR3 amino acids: CSVERHEETQYF. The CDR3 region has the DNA TGCAGCGTTGAAAGGCACGAAGAGACCCAGTACTTC.

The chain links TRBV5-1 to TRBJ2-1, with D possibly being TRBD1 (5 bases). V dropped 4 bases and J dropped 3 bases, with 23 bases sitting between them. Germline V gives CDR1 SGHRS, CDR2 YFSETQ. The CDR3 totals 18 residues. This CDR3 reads CASSPDGVYRGYYNEQFF. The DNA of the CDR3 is TGCGCCAGCAGCCCCGATGGGGTGTATAGGGGTTACTACAATGAGCAGTTCTTC.

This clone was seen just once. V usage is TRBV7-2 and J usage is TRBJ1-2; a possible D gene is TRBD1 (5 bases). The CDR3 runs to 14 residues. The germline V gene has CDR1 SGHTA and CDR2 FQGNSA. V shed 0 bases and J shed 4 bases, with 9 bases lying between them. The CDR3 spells CASSLARTSYGYTF. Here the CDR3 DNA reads TGTGCCAGCAGCTTAGCCCGGACATCCTATGGCTACACCTTC.

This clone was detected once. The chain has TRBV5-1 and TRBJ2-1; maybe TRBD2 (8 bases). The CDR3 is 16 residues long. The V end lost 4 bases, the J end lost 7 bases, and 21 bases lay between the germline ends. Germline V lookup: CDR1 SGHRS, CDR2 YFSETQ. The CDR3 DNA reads TGCGCCAGCAGCCGGGAGGGGGCGCAAGGTTTGAATGAGCAGTTCTTC. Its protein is CASSREGAQGLNEQFF.

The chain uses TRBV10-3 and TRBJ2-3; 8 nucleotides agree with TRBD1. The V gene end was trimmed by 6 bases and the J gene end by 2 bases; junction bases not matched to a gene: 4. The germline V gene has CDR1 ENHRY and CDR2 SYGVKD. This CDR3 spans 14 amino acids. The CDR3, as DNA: TGTGCCATCAGCTCGGGACAGGTCACAGATACGCAGTATTTT. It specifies CAISSGQVTDTQYF.

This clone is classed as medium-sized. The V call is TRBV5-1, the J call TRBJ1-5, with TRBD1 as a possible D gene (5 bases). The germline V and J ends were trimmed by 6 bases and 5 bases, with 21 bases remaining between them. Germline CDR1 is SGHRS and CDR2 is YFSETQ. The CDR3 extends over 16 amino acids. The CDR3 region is CASIPEGRVGHQPQHF. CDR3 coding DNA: TGCGCCAGCATCCCGGAGGGCAGGGTAGGGCATCAGCCCCAGCATTTT. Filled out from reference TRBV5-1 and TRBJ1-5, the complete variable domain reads KAGVTQTPRYLIKTRGQQVTLSCSPISGHRSVSWYQQTPGQGLQFLFEYFSETQRNKGNFPGRFSGRQFSNSRSEMNVSTLELGDSALYLCASIPEGRVGHQPQHFGDGTRLSIL.

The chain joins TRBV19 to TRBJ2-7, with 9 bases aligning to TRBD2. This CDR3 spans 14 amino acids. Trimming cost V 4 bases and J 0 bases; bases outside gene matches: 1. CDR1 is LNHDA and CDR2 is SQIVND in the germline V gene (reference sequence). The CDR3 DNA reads TGTGCCAGTAGTAGCGGGGGGGCCTCCTACGAGCAGTACTTC. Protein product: CASSSGGASYEQYF.

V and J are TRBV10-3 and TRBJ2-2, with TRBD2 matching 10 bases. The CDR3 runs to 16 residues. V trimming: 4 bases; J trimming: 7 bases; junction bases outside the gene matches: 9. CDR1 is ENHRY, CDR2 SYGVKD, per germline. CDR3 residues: CAISARLAGVDGELFF. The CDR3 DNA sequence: TGTGCCATCAGTGCGAGGCTAGCGGGGGTGGACGGGGAGCTGTTTTTT.

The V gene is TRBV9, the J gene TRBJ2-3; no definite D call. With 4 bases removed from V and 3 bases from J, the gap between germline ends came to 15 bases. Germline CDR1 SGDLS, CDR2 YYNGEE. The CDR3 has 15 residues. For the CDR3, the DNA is TGTGCCAGCAGCCCAGATGTCCCTCAGACAGATACGCAGTATTTT. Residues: CASSPDVPQTDTQYF.

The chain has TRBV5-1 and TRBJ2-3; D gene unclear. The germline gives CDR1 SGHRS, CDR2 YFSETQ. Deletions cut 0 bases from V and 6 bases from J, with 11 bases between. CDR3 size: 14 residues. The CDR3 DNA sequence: TGCGCCAGCAGCTTGGAAGTGGGTAGGGATACGCAGTATTTT. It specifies CASSLEVGRDTQYF.

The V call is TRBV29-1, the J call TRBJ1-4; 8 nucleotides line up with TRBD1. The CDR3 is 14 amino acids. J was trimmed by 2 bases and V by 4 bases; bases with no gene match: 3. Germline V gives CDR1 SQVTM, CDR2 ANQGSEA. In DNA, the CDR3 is TGCAGCGTTGTGACAGGGGTCACTAATGAAAAACTGTTTTTT. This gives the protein CSVVTGVTNEKLFF.

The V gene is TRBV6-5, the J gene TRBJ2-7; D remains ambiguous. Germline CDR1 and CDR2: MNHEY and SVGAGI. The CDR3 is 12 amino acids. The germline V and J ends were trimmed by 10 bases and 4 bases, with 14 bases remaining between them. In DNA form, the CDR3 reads TGTGCCACCGGGCAAGGTTATTACGAGCAGTACTTC. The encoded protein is CATGQGYYEQYF.

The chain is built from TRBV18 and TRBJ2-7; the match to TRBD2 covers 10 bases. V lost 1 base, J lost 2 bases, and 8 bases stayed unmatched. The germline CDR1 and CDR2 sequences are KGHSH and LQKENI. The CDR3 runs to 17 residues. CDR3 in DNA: TGTGCCAGCTCACCACGGGTAGTCACTAGCGGGGCCTACGAGCAGTACTTC. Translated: CASSPRVVTSGAYEQYF.

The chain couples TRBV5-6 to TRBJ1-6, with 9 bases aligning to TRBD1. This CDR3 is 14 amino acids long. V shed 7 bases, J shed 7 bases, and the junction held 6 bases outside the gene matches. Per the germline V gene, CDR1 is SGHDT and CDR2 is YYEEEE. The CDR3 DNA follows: TGTGCCAGCGGACAGGGGACACTCAATTCACCCCTCCACTTT. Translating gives CASGQGTLNSPLHF.

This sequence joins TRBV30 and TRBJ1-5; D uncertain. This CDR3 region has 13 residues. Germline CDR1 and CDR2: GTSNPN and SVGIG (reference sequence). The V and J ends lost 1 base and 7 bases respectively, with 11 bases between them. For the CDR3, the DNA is TGTGCCTGGAGTGCTACCGGCTGGCAGCCCCAGCATTTT. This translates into CAWSATGWQPQHF.

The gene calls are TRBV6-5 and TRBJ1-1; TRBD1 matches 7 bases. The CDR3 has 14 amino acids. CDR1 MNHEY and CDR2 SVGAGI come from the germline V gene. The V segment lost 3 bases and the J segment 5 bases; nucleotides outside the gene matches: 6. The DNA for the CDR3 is TGTGCCAGCAGTTATCGACAGGGAGGAACTGAAGCTTTCTTT. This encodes CASSYRQGGTEAFF.

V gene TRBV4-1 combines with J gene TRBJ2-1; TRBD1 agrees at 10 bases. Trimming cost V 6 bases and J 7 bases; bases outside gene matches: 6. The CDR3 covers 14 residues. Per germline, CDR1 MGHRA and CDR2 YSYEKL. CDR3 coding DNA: TGCGCCAGCAGTACCGGGACAGGGGTAAATGAGCAGTTCTTC. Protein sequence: CASSTGTGVNEQFF.

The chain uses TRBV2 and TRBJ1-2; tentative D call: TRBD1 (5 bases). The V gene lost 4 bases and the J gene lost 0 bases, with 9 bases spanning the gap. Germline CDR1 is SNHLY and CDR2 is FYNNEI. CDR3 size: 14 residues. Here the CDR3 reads CASSGQGANYGYTF. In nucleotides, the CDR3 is TGTGCCAGCAGTGGCCAGGGCGCTAACTATGGCTACACCTTC.

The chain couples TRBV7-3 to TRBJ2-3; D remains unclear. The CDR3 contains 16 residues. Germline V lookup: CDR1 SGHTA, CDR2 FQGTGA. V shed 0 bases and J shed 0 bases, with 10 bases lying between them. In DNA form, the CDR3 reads TGTGCCAGCAGCTTAACGGCATACACTAGCACAGATACGCAGTATTTT. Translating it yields CASSLTAYTSTDTQYF.

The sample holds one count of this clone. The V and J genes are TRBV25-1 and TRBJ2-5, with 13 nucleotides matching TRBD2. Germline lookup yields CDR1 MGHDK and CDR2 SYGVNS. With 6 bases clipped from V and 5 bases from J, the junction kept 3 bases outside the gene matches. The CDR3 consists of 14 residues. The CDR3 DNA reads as TGTGCCAGCAGCCCGGGACTAGCGGGGGAGACCCAGTACTTC. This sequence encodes CASSPGLAGETQYF.

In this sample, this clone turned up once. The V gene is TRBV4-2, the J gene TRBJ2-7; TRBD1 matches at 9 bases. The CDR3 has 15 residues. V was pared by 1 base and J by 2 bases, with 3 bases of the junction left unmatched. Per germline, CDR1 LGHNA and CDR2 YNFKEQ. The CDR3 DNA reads TGTGCCAGCAGCCAAGGGACAGGGGTCGCCTACGAGCAGTACTTC. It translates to CASSQGTGVAYEQYF.

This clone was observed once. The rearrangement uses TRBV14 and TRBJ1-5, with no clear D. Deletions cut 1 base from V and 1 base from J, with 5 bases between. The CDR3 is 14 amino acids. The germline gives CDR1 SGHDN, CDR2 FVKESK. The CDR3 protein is CASSQGRSNQPQHF. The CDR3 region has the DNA TGTGCCAGCAGCCAAGGGCGGAGCAATCAGCCCCAGCATTTT.

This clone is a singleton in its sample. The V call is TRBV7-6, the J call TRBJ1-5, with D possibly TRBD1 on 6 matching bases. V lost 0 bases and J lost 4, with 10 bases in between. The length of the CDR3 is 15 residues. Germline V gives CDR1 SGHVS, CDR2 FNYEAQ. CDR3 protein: CASSLAKGENQPQHF. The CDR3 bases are TGTGCCAGCAGCTTAGCGAAGGGGGAAAATCAGCCCCAGCATTTT.

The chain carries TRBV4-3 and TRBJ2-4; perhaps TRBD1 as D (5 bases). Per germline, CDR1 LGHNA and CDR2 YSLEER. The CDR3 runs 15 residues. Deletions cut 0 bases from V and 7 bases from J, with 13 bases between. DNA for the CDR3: TGCGCCAGCAGCCAAGAGGAAGGGGTTGAGAACATTCAGTACTTC. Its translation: CASSQEEGVENIQYF.

This chain's CDR3 is CASSLGLAAQETQYF. The CDR3 coding sequence is TGCGCCAGCAGCTTGGGACTAGCGGCGCAAGAGACCCAGTACTTC. The rearrangement joins TRBV5-1 to TRBJ2-5; TRBD2 agrees at 9 bases. Unmatched junction bases numbered 2, after V lost 0 bases and J lost 2 bases. Per the germline V gene, CDR1 is SGHRS and CDR2 is YFSETQ. This CDR3 is built from 15 residues.

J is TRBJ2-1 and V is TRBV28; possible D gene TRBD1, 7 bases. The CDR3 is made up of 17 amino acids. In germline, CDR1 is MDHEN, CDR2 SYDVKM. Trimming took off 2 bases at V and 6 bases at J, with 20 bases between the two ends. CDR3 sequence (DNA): TGTGCCAGCAGTTTACCCAAACAGGGGACTGGGGGCAATGAGCAGTTCTTC. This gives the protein CASSLPKQGTGGNEQFF.

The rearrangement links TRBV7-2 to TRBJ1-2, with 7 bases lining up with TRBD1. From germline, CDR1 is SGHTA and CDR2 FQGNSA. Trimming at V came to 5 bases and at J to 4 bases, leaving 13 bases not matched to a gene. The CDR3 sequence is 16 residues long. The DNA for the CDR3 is TGTGCCAGCAGCACCCGACAGGGAACGGCTCCCTATGGCTACACCTTC. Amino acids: CASSTRQGTAPYGYTF.

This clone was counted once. CDR3 coding DNA: TGTGCCTGGAGAATTGGTGCAGGTACTTCACCCCTCCACTTT. The encoded protein is CAWRIGAGTSPLHF. The chain uses TRBV30 and TRBJ1-6, with unresolved D. Between the trimmed V and J ends, which lost 3 bases and 9 bases, there was a span of 15 bases. This CDR3 is 14 amino acids long. CDR1 GTSNPN and CDR2 SVGIG come from the germline V gene (reference sequence).

The DNA for the CDR3 is TGCGCCAGCAGCTTTTTCCTAAACTATGGCTACACCTTC. Translating it yields CASSFFLNYGYTF. The V call is TRBV5-1, the J call TRBJ1-2; unclear D gene. This CDR3 spans 13 amino acids. The germline V gene encodes CDR1 SGHRS and CDR2 YFSETQ. Deletions cut 2 bases from V and 2 bases from J, with 7 bases between.

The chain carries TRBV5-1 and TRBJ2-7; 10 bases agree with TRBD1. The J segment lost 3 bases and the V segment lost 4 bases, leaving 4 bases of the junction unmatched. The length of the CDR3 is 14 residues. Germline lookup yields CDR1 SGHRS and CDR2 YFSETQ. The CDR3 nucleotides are TGCGCCAGCAGCGAGGACAGGGGGGGCTACGAGCAGTACTTC. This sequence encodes CASSEDRGGYEQYF.